Shown below are 6 T cell receptor beta chains from a single sample sequenced in a study of T-cell reconstitution after alpha-beta-depleted transplantation in children (dated by TCRdb to between 2015 and 2016). The treatment or condition label on this specimen signifies: allogeneic hematopoietic cell transplantation with graft depleted of TCRalphabeta T cells and CD19 B cells. Libraries were constructed by PCR. Sequencing was carried out with an Illumina HiSeq 2500. TCR library preparation used molecular barcoding, with unique molecular identifiers applied to normalize quantification of the TCRbeta repertoire. The public reads were reanalyzed by TCRdb: fastp trimming at Q25, MiXCR alignment, in-frame beta chains only. Under each unique CDR3 protein, matching rows form one entry showing the most common genes and DNA. The sample includes about 200,000 distinct CDR3 sequences, with approximately 6.9% observed a single time. 4.5% to 6.5% of the sample lies in the top ten.

Here the sequenced sample was PBMCs, taken before TCRalphabeta/CD19-depleted stem cell transplant. These TCRs come from a boy under 10 years old with acute lymphoblastic leukemia, due to receive a stem cell transplant.

The J gene is TRBJ1-3, the V gene TRBV5-5; 7 nucleotides match TRBD1. The CDR3 totals 17 residues. Germline V gene lookup returns CDR1 SGHKS and CDR2 YYEKEE (reference sequence). The V and J ends lost 2 bases and 0 bases, in that order; junction bases with no gene match: 8. CDR3 protein: CASSFGGTVFSGNTIYF. DNA for the CDR3: TGTGCCAGCAGCTTCGGGGGGACAGTCTTCTCTGGAAACACCATATATTTT.

This chain connects TRBV6-1 to TRBJ2-3; D might be TRBD1 or TRBD2, each matching 5 bases. V was shortened by 7 bases and J by 3 bases, with 17 bases between the two germline ends. In germline, CDR1 is MNHNS, CDR2 SASEGT. This CDR3 has 15 amino acids. CDR3 protein: CASKDWGSETDTQYF. CDR3 nucleotide sequence: TGTGCCAGCAAAGATTGGGGGTCCGAGACAGATACGCAGTATTTT.

At least ten counts were recorded for this clonotype. The chain is built from TRBV28 and TRBJ1-1; D not certain. The V gene's germline CDR1 is MDHEN and CDR2 SYDVKM. CDR3 length: 13 amino acids. The V and J ends lost 7 bases and 1 base respectively, with 10 bases between them. The CDR3 spells CASTIRGNTEAFF. The CDR3 coding sequence is TGTGCCAGCACCATCCGGGGGAACACTGAAGCTTTCTTT. Using reference TRBV28 and TRBJ1-1 for the parts outside the CDR3, the full variable domain is DVKVTQSSRYLVKRTGEKVFLECVQDMDHENMFWYRQDPGLGLRLIYFSYDVKMKEKGDIPEGYSVSREKKERFSLILESASTNQTSMYLCASTIRGNTEAFFGQGTRLTVV.

This clonotype was seen many times. The chain links TRBV27 to TRBJ2-1, with no clear D. Trimming left V 2 bases short and J 0 bases short, with 8 bases between. The CDR3 covers 15 residues. Germline assignment: CDR1 MNHEY and CDR2 SMNVEV (reference sequence). The CDR3 DNA reads TGTGCCAGCAGTTTAACGGCCAGCTCCTACAATGAGCAGTTCTTC. Translating it yields CASSLTASSYNEQFF.

A few counts support this clonotype. The chain is built from TRBV28 and TRBJ1-5; no firm D call. V was trimmed by 6 bases and J by 9 bases, leaving 12 bases between them. The CDR3 extends over 12 amino acids. Germline CDR1 MDHEN, CDR2 SYDVKM. The CDR3 loop is CASSPDRTPQHF. The CDR3 bases are TGTGCCAGCAGCCCGGACCGGACGCCCCAGCATTTT.

A few counts support this clonotype. Here the CDR3 DNA reads TGTGCCAGCAGCTTCCAGCGGGGGCCGGGAGAGACCCAGTACTTC. Residues: CASSFQRGPGETQYF. V usage is TRBV11-2 and J usage is TRBJ2-5; 8 nucleotides match TRBD2. V was clipped by 3 bases and J by 4 bases; unmatched bases: 7. CDR1 and CDR2 from the germline V gene are SGHAT and FQNNGV. The CDR3 is made up of 15 amino acids.